This T cell receptor beta chain is from a study of tumor-infiltrating lymphocytes in localized non-small cell lung cancer. About the study: Resected tumor was paired with non-adjacent uninvolved lung from the same patient.

Findings of the study overall: Higher tumor T cell infiltration than in uninvolved lung was supported by TCRbeta sequencing.

Details on this clone: The target antigen is unknown.

Clones were sequenced by immunoSEQ multiplex PCR, and TCRdb holds only the in-frame ones, with some missing. The table includes 15,000 to 20,000 clones, 73% detected once. Trimming cost V 5 bases and J 7 bases; bases outside gene matches: 12. Per the germline V gene, CDR1 is MDHEN and CDR2 is SYDVKM. The CDR3 contains 15 residues. The gene calls are TRBV28 and TRBJ2-3; 7 positions agree with TRBD2. What was sequenced was lung tumor tissue. This receptor was obtained from a human donor with non-small cell lung cancer. Written as DNA, the CDR3 is TGTGCCAGCAGTCCAGCGGGGTATCTTCTTAATACGCAGTATTTT. Its translation is CASSPAGYLLNTQYF.